This TCR beta chain was profiled in a study of human T cells and chemical hapten exposure. The table lists this clonotype with many counts. The CDR3 is 14 residues long. Germline V gene lookup returns CDR1 ENHRY and CDR2 SYGVKD. The junction had 5 bases not matched to a gene; V was cut back by 5 bases and J by 2 bases. Specified time point: patch test 1, 2 weeks after DPC sensitization. This sample's treatment: therapeutic diphenylcyclopropenone sensitization with weekly scalp DPC. TCRdb recomputed calls from the RACE reads with MiXCR, one row per CDR3 protein. Of around 380,000 distinct CDR3 sequences in the sample, about 4.8% were seen once.

The V call is TRBV10-3, the J call TRBJ2-7, with 8 nucleotides matching TRBD1. The source was whole blood, collected in connection with sensitization to the hapten diphenylcyclopropenone (DPC). This clonotype was sampled from a woman in her forties or fifties with alopecia areata. Some clones in this sample may be carry-over from other donors' samples. CDR3 nucleotide sequence: TGTGCCATCAGTCCCGGGACAGGAACCTACGAGCAGTACTTC. The encoded protein is CAISPGTGTYEQYF.